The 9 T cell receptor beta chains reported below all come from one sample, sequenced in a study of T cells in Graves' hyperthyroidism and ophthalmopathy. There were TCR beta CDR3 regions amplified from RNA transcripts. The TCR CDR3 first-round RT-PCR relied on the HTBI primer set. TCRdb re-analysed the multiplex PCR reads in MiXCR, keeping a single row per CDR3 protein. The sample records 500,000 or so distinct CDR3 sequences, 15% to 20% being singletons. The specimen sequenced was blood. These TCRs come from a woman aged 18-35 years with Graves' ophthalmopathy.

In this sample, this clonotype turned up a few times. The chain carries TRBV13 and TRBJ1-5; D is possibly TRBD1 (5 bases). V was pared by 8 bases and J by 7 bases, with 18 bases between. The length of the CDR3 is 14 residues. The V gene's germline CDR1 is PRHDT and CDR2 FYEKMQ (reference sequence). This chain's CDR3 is CASSVGQGEQPQHF. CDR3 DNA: TGTGCCAGCTCGGTCGGGCAGGGCGAACAGCCCCAGCATTTT.

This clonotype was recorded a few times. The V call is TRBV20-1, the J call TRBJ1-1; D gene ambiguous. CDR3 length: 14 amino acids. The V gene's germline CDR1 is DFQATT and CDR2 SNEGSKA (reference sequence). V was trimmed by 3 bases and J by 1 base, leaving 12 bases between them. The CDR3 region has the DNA TGCAGTGCTAGGAGGAGAGGGCCGAACACTGAAGCTTTCTTT. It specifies CSARRRGPNTEAFF.

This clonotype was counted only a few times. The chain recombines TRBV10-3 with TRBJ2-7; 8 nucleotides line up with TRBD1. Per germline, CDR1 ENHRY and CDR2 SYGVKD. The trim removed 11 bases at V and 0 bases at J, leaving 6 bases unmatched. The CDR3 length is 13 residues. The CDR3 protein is CAVTGDHSYEQYF. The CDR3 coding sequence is TGTGCCGTGACAGGGGACCACTCCTACGAGCAGTACTTC.

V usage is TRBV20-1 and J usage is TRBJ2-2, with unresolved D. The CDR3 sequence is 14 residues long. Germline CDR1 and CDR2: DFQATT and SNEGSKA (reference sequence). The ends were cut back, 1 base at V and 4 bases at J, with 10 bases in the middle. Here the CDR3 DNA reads TGCAGTGCTAGAGTAGACTCTCCCACCGGGGAGCTGTTTTTT. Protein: CSARVDSPTGELFF.

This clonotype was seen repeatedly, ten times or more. The CDR3 region is CASSDWTSGGTYEQYF. The CDR3 DNA reads TGTGCCAGCAGCGACTGGACTAGCGGGGGGACCTACGAGCAGTACTTC. The chain has TRBV7-9 and TRBJ2-7, with 14 bases identical to TRBD2. This CDR3 has 16 residues. J was trimmed by 2 bases and V by 5 bases; bases with no gene match: 5. Germline values: CDR1 SEHNR, CDR2 FQNEAQ (reference sequence).

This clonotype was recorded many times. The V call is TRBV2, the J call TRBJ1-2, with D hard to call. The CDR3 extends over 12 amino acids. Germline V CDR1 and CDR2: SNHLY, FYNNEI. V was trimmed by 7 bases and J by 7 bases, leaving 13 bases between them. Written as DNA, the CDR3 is TGTGCCAGCACGGCGGACTTAGGTGGCTACACCTTC. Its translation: CASTADLGGYTF.

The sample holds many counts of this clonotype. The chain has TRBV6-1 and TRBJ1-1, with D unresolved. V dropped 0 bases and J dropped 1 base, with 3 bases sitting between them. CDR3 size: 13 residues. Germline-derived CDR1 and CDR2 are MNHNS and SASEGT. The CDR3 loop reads CASSEARNTEAFF. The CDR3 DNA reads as TGTGCCAGCAGTGAAGCACGGAACACTGAAGCTTTCTTT.

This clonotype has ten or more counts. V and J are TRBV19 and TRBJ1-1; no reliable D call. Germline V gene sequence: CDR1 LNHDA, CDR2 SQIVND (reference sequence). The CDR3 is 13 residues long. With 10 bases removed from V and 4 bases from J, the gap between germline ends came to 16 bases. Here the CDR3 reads CATQGGSSTEAFF. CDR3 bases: TGTGCCACCCAAGGAGGATCCAGCACTGAAGCTTTCTTT.

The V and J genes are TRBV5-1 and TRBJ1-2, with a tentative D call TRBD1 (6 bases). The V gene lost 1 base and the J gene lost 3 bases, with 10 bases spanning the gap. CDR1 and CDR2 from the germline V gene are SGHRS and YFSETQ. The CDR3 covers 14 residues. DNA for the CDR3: TGCGCCAGCAGCTTGTCAGGGGCCGACTATGGCTACACCTTC. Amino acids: CASSLSGADYGYTF. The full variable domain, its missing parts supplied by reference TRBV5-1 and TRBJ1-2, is KAGVTQTPRYLIKTRGQQVTLSCSPISGHRSVSWYQQTPGQGLQFLFEYFSETQRNKGNFPGRFSGRQFSNSRSEMNVSTLELGDSALYLCASSLSGADYGYTFGSGTRLTVV.